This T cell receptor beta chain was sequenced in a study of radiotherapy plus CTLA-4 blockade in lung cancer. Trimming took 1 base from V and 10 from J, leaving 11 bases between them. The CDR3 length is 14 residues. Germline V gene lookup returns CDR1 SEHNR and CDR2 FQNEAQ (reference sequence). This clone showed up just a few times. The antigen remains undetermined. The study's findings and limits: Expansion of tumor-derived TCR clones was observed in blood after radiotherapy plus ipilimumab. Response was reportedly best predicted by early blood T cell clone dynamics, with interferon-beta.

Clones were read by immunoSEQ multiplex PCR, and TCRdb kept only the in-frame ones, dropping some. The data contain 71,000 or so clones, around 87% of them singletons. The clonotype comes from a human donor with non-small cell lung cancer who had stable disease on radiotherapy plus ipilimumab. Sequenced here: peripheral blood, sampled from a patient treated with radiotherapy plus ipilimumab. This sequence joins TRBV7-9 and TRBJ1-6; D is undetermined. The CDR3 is CASSLGNSHSPLHF. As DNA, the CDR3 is TGTGCCAGCAGCTTAGGAAATTCACACTCACCCCTCCACTTT.